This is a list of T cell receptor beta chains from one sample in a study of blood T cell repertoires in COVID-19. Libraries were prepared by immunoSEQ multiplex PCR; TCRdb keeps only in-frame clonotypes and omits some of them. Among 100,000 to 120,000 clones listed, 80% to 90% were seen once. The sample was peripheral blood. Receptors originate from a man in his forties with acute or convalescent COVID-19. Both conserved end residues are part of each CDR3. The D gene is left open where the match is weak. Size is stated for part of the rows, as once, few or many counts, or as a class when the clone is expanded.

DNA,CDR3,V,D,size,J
TGTGCCAGTAGGCTAGCGGGGGGGCGAGATGAGCAGTTCTTC,CASRLAGGRDEQFF,TRBV19,TRBD2,NA,TRBJ2-1
TGCGCCAGCAGCATCCTGACAGGGACCCCCCAAGAGACCCAGTACTTC,CASSILTGTPQETQYF,TRBV5-1,TRBD1,NA,TRBJ2-5
TGTGCCACCAGTGTAAATCTATTTTCCCACTATGGCTACACCTTC,CATSVNLFSHYGYTF,TRBV24-1,NA,once,TRBJ1-2
TGTGCCAGCAGACCAAGGGGGCCGGCCGGGGAGCTGTTTTTT,CASRPRGPAGELFF,TRBV6-6,TRBD1,NA,TRBJ2-2
TGTGCCAGCAGTCACAGGGTGAACACTGAAGCTTTCTTT,CASSHRVNTEAFF,TRBV13,NA,NA,TRBJ1-1
TGTGCCAGCAGCTGGCTAGCGGGGGCCAACAATGAGCAGTTCTTC,CASSWLAGANNEQFF,TRBV6-5,TRBD2,NA,TRBJ2-1
TGTGCCAGCTCCAACGGGGGGCCGGGCACCGGGGAGCTGTTTTTT,CASSNGGPGTGELFF,TRBV9,NA,NA,TRBJ2-2
TGTGCAAGTCGCTTCACCCCCATGATTCAGGGCGACACAGATACGCAGTATTTT,CASRFTPMIQGDTDTQYF,TRBV12-2,NA,NA,TRBJ2-3
TGTGCCAGCACCTGGAGGCTAGCGGGGGCCGCTCTCACCGGGGAGCTGTTTTTT,CASTWRLAGAALTGELFF,TRBV5-6,TRBD2,NA,TRBJ2-2
TGTGCCAGCAGCTTGTATGGGACAGTCTACAATGAGCAGTTCTTC,CASSLYGTVYNEQFF,TRBV5-5,TRBD1,NA,TRBJ2-1
TGTGCCAGTACCCCTGGGACAGGGGTATTTTACGAGCAGTACTTC,CASTPGTGVFYEQYF,TRBV19,TRBD1,NA,TRBJ2-7
TGTGCCAGCAGCCGGGACTCGGTACCTGGGGCCAACGTCCTGACTTTC,CASSRDSVPGANVLTF,TRBV9,NA,NA,TRBJ2-6
TGTGCCAGCACCCTGGGGGGGAACTATGGCTACACCTTC,CASTLGGNYGYTF,TRBV28,NA,NA,TRBJ1-2
TGTGCCAGCTCACCGGACAGTAATCAGCCCCAGCATTTT,CASSPDSNQPQHF,TRBV18,NA,NA,TRBJ1-5
TGTGCCAGCAGAGAAGGACTAGCCCTAGGGAAGCACAATGAGCAGTTCTTC,CASREGLALGKHNEQFF,TRBV25-1,TRBD2,NA,TRBJ2-1
TGTGCCAGCTCACCACTTCCAGGAAACACTGAAGCTTTCTTT,CASSPLPGNTEAFF,TRBV18,NA,NA,TRBJ1-1
TGTGCCAGCAGCCCTACAGGGAACTATGGCTACACCTTC,CASSPTGNYGYTF,TRBV7-9,NA,NA,TRBJ1-2
TGTGCCATCAGTGAGTCTGGCGGGGGGTCTCATAATGAGCAGTTCTTC,CAISESGGGSHNEQFF,TRBV10-3,TRBD2,NA,TRBJ2-1